The entry below describes one TCR beta chain. Its antigen is not yet known. Qualities for individual bases were not recorded, and no much larger clone is one base off. V sheds 1 base and J sheds 7 bases, leaving 15 bases between their ends. According to the germline V gene, CDR1 reads SGHDT and CDR2 reads YYEEEE. The CDR3 spans 14 residues, from the cysteine through the phenylalanine. Only the CDR3 region is kept as DNA, spanning 42 bases read in frame from base 1. The entry originates in a study of T-cell memory formation after mild COVID-19 (dated by TCRdb to about 2021). For the wider study: Most TCR sequence clusters were specific to one of the two donors. In a couple of donors, T-cell clones that expanded and contracted after mild COVID-19 were tracked by sequencing TCRalpha and TCRbeta repertoires over time. Two young, previously healthy adult volunteers, one female and one male, were included in the cohort.

Ficoll-Paque density gradient centrifugation was the method used to isolate PBMCs. On the study overall, not on this receptor specifically: Contracting CD4+ clones turned up mainly in the CM and EM memory subsets, whereas EMRA was where CD8+ clones were enriched. The study covered only a couple of mild cases, and larger cohorts including severe cases with pre-infection samples were considered necessary. SARS-CoV-2 specificity was not confirmed for the second-wave clones peaking on day 37. The detection of some responding clones in pre-infection memory suggests that pre-existing cross-reactive memory T cells joined the SARS-CoV-2 response. Clones that contracted from day 15 to 85 showed balanced CD4/CD8 phenotypes, whereas a second wave of clones that expanded from day 15 to 37 leaned towards CD4+.

The run used an Illumina NovaSeq 6000. TCRalpha and TCRbeta cDNA libraries were constructed by 5'RACE with constant-segment primers, with sample barcodes and unique molecular identifiers being introduced. RNA was extracted from every sample with Trizol reagent. The libraries were amplified in two PCR steps, and the second step added a second sample barcode and Illumina TruSeq adapters. The libraries were sequenced on an Illumina NovaSeq using 2 x 150 bp paired-end reads. The study's own analysis went as follows. The reads were demultiplexed and collapsed into UMI-guided consensus sequences using migec v1.2.7. Using mixcr v2.1.11, UMI consensuses were aligned to TRA and TRB V and J templates and then assembled into clonotypes. Expanded or contracted clonotypes were those called significant by both edgeR and NoisET, with noise models trained on biological replicates. edgeR calls used a false discovery rate-adjusted p below 0.01 and a log2 fold-change threshold of 1. PCA with hierarchical clustering of max-normalized trajectories of the 1000 most abundant clonotypes was used as exploratory dynamics analysis. Separately sequenced CD4+ and CD8+ repertoires were used to assign a CD4 or CD8 phenotype to each responding clone. TCRdb passed the public sequencing reads through fastp at Q25 and MiXCR, retaining productive beta sequences. Rows are combined by CDR3 protein, so each entry shows the most common genes and DNA. The V and J calls reflect TCRdb's pipeline rather than the authors' work. The sample table contains around 310,000 distinct CDR3 sequences; only one count was recorded for 15% of them. 20% to 25% of the sample is taken by the ten largest.

Sequenced sample: PBMCs or a T cell subset sorted from them (not recorded which). The receptor comes from a young man who had mild COVID-19 (a few samples of this study predate the infection). The sample titles of this study are shuffled in the database, so cell type and time point are left out; the donor was told from shared clones. This sequence uses TRBV5-6 and TRBJ2-7; the D region possibly corresponds to TRBD2 (6 bases align). The nucleotides read TGTGCCAGCAGCTTGAATAGCAGGGCGGGAGAGCAGTACTTC. This translates into CASSLNSRAGEQYF.